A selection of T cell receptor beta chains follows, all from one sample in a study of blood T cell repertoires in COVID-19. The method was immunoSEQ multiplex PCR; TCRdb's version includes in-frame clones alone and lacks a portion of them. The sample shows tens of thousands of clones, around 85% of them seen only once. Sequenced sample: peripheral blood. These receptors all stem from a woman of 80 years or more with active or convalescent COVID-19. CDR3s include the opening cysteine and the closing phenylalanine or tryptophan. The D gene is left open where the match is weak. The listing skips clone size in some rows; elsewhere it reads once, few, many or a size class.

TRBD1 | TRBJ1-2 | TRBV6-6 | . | TGTGCCAGCAGCCGGACAGGAGGAGATCTAGGCTACACCTTC | CASSRTGGDLGYTF
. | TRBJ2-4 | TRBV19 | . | TGTGCCAGTAGTCCCCGGGGGTTAAACATTCAGTACTTC | CASSPRGLNIQYF
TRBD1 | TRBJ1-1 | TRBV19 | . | TGTGCCAGTAGTATGTTACAGGGGCTCACTGAAGCTTTCTTT | CASSMLQGLTEAFF
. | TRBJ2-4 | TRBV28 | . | TGTGCCAGCAGAGGGGAGGTCGGGGCCAAAAACATTCAGTACTTC | CASRGEVGAKNIQYF
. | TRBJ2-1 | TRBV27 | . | TGTGCCAGCAGTTTGAGGACAATCTCCTACAATGAGCAGTTCTTC | CASSLRTISYNEQFF
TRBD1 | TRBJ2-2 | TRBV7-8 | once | TGTGCCAGCAGCCGTCGGGACAGGGGTGGAGGGGAGCTGTTTTTT | CASSRRDRGGGELFF
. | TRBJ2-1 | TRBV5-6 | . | TGTGCCAGCAGCTTGAATCATGGCGGCTACAATGAGCAGTTCTTC | CASSLNHGGYNEQFF
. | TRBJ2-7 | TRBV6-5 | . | TGTGCCAGCAGGCGCCGGGGTGGGGACTACGAGCAGTACTTC | CASRRRGGDYEQYF
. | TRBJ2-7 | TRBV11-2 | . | TGTGCCAGCAGCTTAGATCCGGGTTCCACCTACGAGCAGTACTTC | CASSLDPGSTYEQYF
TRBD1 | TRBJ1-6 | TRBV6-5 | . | TGTGCCAGCAGTTACTCCCAGGGGGCAAGATCACCCCTCCACTTT | CASSYSQGARSPLHF
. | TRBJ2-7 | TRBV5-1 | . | TGCGCCAGCAGTTTAACTCCATCTCCCTACGAGCAGTACTTC | CASSLTPSPYEQYF
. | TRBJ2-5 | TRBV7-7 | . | TGTGCCAGCAGCCCCGGGGAGCACCAAGAGACCCAGTACTTC | CASSPGEHQETQYF
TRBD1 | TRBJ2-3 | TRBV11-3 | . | TGTGCCAGCAGCTCCTGGACAGGTAGCACAGATACGCAGTATTTT | CASSSWTGSTDTQYF
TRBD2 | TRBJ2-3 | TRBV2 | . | TGTGCCAGCAGTGAAGCGGGACTACGCACAGATACGCAGTATTTT | CASSEAGLRTDTQYF
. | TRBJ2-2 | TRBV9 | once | TGTGCCAGCAGCGGCAGGGAAGTGCACACCGGGGAGCTGTTTTTT | CASSGREVHTGELFF
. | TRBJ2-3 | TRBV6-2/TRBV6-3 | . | TGTGCCAGCACCCCAATCCCGGGGAGTCGTGGCACAGATACGCAGTATTTT | CASTPIPGSRGTDTQYF
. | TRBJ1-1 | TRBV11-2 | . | TGTGCCAGCAGCTTAGCACAGGGTAAGACTGAAGCTTTCTTT | CASSLAQGKTEAFF
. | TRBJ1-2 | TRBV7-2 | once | TGTGCCAGCAGCTTAGGTGTCGGGGTCTATGGCTACACCTTC | CASSLGVGVYGYTF